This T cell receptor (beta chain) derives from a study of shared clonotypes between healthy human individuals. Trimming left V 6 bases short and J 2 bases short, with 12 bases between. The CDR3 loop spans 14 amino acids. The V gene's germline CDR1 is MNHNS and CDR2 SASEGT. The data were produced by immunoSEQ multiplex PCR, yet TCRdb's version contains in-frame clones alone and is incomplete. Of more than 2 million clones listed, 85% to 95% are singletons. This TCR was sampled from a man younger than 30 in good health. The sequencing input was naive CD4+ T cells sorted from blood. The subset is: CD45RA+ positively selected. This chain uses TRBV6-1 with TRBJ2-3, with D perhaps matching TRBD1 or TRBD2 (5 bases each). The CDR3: CASSRDANTDTQYF. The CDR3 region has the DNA TGTGCCAGCAGCCGGGACGCGAACACAGATACGCAGTATTTT.